The 12 T cell receptor beta chains reported below all come from one sample, sequenced in a study of shared clonotypes between healthy human individuals. Profiled with immunoSEQ multiplex PCR; TCRdb holds only in-frame clones, not every one. The sample lists more than 2,000,000 clones; 85% to 95% were seen once. Sequenced: naive CD4+ T cells from PBMCs. Subset indicated: CD45RA+ positively selected. Receptor source: a man younger than 30 in good health. Some clones in this sample may be carry-over from other donors' samples.

The V gene is TRBV27, the J gene TRBJ1-4; unclear D gene. The CDR3 sequence is 15 residues long. CDR1 MNHEY and CDR2 SMNVEV come from the germline V gene (reference sequence). Trimming cost V 2 bases and J 3 bases, with 10 bases left between them. The CDR3 loop is CASSLGTVANEKLFF. The CDR3 DNA reads as TGTGCCAGCAGTTTAGGCACAGTGGCTAATGAAAAACTGTTTTTT.

The chain combines TRBV6-1 with TRBJ1-2; the match to TRBD1 covers 7 bases. Per the germline V gene, CDR1 is MNHNS and CDR2 is SASEGT. Trimming at V came to 6 bases and at J to 8 bases, leaving 12 bases not matched to a gene. This CDR3 spans 14 amino acids. DNA for the CDR3: TGTGCCAGCAGAGAGGGGACAGTCGAGGGGGGCTACACCTTC. Protein sequence: CASREGTVEGGYTF.

This chain connects TRBV7-7 to TRBJ2-1; D may be TRBD2 (6 bases). Trimming stripped 3 bases from V and 6 bases from J, with 18 bases between. This CDR3 region has 16 residues. Germline CDR1 and CDR2: SSHAT and FNYEAQ (reference sequence). DNA of the CDR3: TGTGCCAGCAGCTTGGGGGGACCGAACGGGGGCAATGAGCAGTTCTTC. Translation gives CASSLGGPNGGNEQFF.

Of note for this clone: Other DNA sequences in this specimen translate into the identical CDR3. The chain recombines TRBV5-1 with TRBJ2-7; 9 bases match TRBD2. Germline values: CDR1 SGHRS, CDR2 YFSETQ. Trimming removed 0 bases from V and 3 bases from J; junction bases left unmatched: 4. The length of the CDR3 is 15 residues. CDR3 nucleotide sequence: TGCGCCAGCAGCTTGGACGGGACTAGCAGCTACGAGCAGTACTTC. Translating gives CASSLDGTSSYEQYF.

The chain uses TRBV9 and TRBJ2-3; 9 bases are shared with TRBD1. Germline loops: CDR1 SGDLS, CDR2 YYNGEE. V was clipped by 3 bases and J by 4 bases; unmatched bases: 9. The CDR3 is 16 residues long. The CDR3 DNA reads TGTGCCAGCAGCGCCCCAACAGGGGGCAGCCCAGATACGCAGTATTTT. Amino acid sequence: CASSAPTGGSPDTQYF.

The CDR3 loop reads CASSFGRAYEQYF. DNA of the CDR3: TGTGCCAGCAGCTTTGGGCGGGCCTACGAGCAGTACTTC. This rearrangement joins TRBV5-4 to TRBJ2-7, with D perhaps TRBD2 (5 bases). Germline-derived CDR1 and CDR2 are SGHNT and YYREEE (reference sequence). CDR3 size: 13 residues. Trimming pared 2 bases from V and 2 bases from J, leaving 8 bases between.

The chain couples TRBV11-1 to TRBJ2-7; possibly TRBD2 for D (5 bases). V was pared by 2 bases and J by 4 bases, with 9 bases between. The V gene's germline CDR1 is SGHAT and CDR2 FQDESV (reference sequence). The CDR3 has 13 residues. CDR3 nucleotide sequence: TGTGCCAGCAGCTTACAGCGGTGGTACGAGCAGTACTTC. Residues: CASSLQRWYEQYF.

This chain joins TRBV2 and TRBJ1-4; no reliable D call. Between the trimmed V and J ends, which lost 8 bases and 6 bases, there was a span of 10 bases. The CDR3 is 12 residues long. Germline V lookup: CDR1 SNHLY, CDR2 FYNNEI. The CDR3 nucleotides read TGTGCCAGCCTCGGAGTTCATGAAAAACTGTTTTTT. This translates into CASLGVHEKLFF.

The chain combines TRBV5-5 with TRBJ1-2; maybe TRBD1 (5 bases). With 2 bases removed from V and 3 bases from J, the gap between germline ends came to 17 bases. Per the germline V gene, CDR1 is SGHKS and CDR2 is YYEKEE (reference sequence). The length of the CDR3 is 16 residues. CDR3 coding DNA: TGTGCCAGCAGCTTAGTGGCAGGGCGTCAGGACTATGGCTACACCTTC. Translated, it gives CASSLVAGRQDYGYTF.

The V call is TRBV28, the J call TRBJ2-7; D unresolved. The CDR3 is 14 residues long. CDR1 is MDHEN and CDR2 is SYDVKM in the germline V gene. V was clipped by 7 bases and J by 1 base, with 14 bases between them. CDR3: CASTRLSRSYEQYF. The CDR3 coding sequence is TGTGCCAGCACCCGTCTTAGTAGGTCCTACGAGCAGTACTTC.

The chain employs TRBV6-6 and TRBJ2-1; a possible D gene is TRBD1 (10 bases). The CDR3 sequence is 16 residues long. CDR1 and CDR2 from the germline V gene are MNHNY and SVGAGI (reference sequence). Trimming stripped 3 bases from V and 9 bases from J, with 21 bases between. For the CDR3, the DNA is TGTGCCAGCAGTTATAAGGCGGGAGGGGACAGGGGTGAGCAGTTCTTC. Translated: CASSYKAGGDRGEQFF.

This chain joins TRBV7-9 and TRBJ2-1; possibly TRBD1 or TRBD2 for D (5 bases each). CDR3 length equals 17 residues. Germline V gene data show CDR1 as SEHNR and CDR2 as FQNEAQ (reference sequence). With 3 bases removed from V and 2 bases from J, the gap between germline ends came to 17 bases. CDR3 sequence: CASSFVRWGMTYNEQFF. Written as DNA, the CDR3 is TGTGCCAGCAGCTTCGTCCGATGGGGGATGACCTACAATGAGCAGTTCTTC.